This T cell receptor beta chain originates from a study of blood T cell repertoires in COVID-19. Whole-study context: Nucleic acid was either cDNA or gDNA, and it came from T cells, B-cell-depleted T cells, or PBMCs.

Trimming removed 5 bases at V and 1 base at J, with 9 bases between. CDR3 length: 13 residues. CDR1 is SGHKS and CDR2 is YYEKEE in the germline V gene (reference sequence). Original processing methods: It was from reference gene primer amplification that nucleated cell counts were estimated. Sequenced by immunoSEQ multiplex PCR; TCRdb stores in-frame clones only, minus some. That table gives V, J and clone size, and the DNA gave D and trimming. The sample lists a few hundred thousand clones, more than 80% seen once, with 0.95% to 1.5% in the top ten. The sequenced sample was peripheral blood. This rearrangement joins TRBV5-5 to TRBJ1-1; D is unclear. The source is a man aged 35 to 55 with acute or convalescent COVID-19. The CDR3 loop is CASRGGANTEAFF. DNA for the CDR3: TGTGCCAGCAGAGGTGGAGCGAACACTGAAGCTTTCTTT. The full variable domain, in which reference TRBV5-5 and TRBJ1-1 provide the parts outside the CDR3, is DAGVTQSPTHLIKTRGQQVTLRCSPISGHKSVSWYQQVLGQGPQFIFQYYEKEERGRGNFPDRFSARQFPNYSSELNVNALLLGDSALYLCASRGGANTEAFFGQGTRLTVV.